What follows describes a single TCR beta chain. Its antigen is not identified. Sequencing was preceded by expansion of antigen-specific CD4+ T cells with viral peptide pools in the ViraFEST assay. Researchers isolated CD4+ T cells once roughly ten days of culture had elapsed. Each participant was given two doses of one vaccine (BNT162b2 or mRNA-1273). Vaccinated recipients, who were negative for nucleocapsid antibodies, had no history of SARS-CoV-2 infection. Culturing of a few million PBMC per well took place with around 9.6 IU/ml IL-2 and 10 ug/ml peptides. With 4 bases removed from V and 0 bases from J, the gap between germline ends came to 11 bases. The CDR3 loop spans 16 amino acids. Germline V CDR1 and CDR2: SGHRS, YFSETQ. The source of the sample is a study of vaccination effects on CD4 cells after COVID-19. The method was immunoSEQ multiplex PCR; TCRdb's version includes in-frame clones alone and lacks a portion of them. The sample includes tens of thousands of clones, just under 75% of them seen just once.

Study outcomes and limitations: Vaccine- and infection-induced clones showed marked clonal contraction late following vaccination.

The source material was CD4+ T cells from PBMCs cultured with HCoV-229E spike peptides, sampled after COVID-19 vaccination. The receptor was isolated from a human donor who received a COVID-19 vaccine. This chain links TRBV5-1 with TRBJ2-6, with TRBD1 as a possible D gene (6 bases). CDR3 nucleotide sequence: TGCGCCAGCAGCCCTCAAGGGGGCTCTGGGGCCAACGTCCTGACTTTC. It translates to CASSPQGGSGANVLTF.